This entry describes one T cell receptor beta chain. This entry comes from a study of blood T cell repertoires in COVID-19. Study context: Acute-phase and convalescent COVID-19 samples originated in the United States, Italy and Spain. Sample material is recorded as cDNA or gDNA derived from T cells, B-cell-depleted T cells, or PBMCs.

The junction had 12 bases not matched to a gene; V was cut back by 4 bases and J by 3 bases. This CDR3 is built from 17 residues. The germline gives CDR1 SGDLS, CDR2 YYNGEE. Study processing details: Nucleated cell number was recorded as an estimate derived from reference gene primer amplification. The method was immunoSEQ multiplex PCR; TCRdb's version includes in-frame clones alone and lacks a portion of them. From that table come the V and J calls and clone size; the DNA was used to work out D and trimming. The sample contains about 300,000 clones, around 82% of which appear only once. This sequence joins TRBV9 and TRBJ1-2; 10 bases are shared with TRBD1. The source of this sequence is a woman aged 50 to 60 who had recovered from COVID-19. The sequenced sample consisted of peripheral blood. CDR3 sequence: CASSLTGGRINDYGYTF. DNA for the CDR3: TGTGCCAGCAGCTTGACAGGGGGCAGAATTAACGACTATGGCTACACCTTC.